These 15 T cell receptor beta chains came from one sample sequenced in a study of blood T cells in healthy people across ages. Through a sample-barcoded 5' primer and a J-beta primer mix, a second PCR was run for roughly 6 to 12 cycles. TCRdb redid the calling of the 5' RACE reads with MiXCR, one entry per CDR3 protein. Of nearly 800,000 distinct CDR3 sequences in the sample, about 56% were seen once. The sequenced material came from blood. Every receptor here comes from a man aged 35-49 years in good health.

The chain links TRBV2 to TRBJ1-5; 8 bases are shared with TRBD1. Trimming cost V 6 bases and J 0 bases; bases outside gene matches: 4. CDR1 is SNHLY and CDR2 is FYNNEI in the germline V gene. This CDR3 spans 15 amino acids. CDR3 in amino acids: CASSRTGLSNQPQHF. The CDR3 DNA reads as TGTGCCAGCAGCAGGACAGGGCTTAGCAATCAGCCCCAGCATTTT.

CDR3 coding DNA: TGCGCCAGCAGAAGCGACAGCGGCGATACGCAGTATTTT. This translates into CASRSDSGDTQYF. This chain joins TRBV5-1 and TRBJ2-3; perhaps D is TRBD1 or TRBD2 (5 bases each). V lost 5 bases and J 6 bases, leaving 13 bases between the germline ends. This CDR3 is 13 amino acids long. Germline lookup yields CDR1 SGHRS and CDR2 YFSETQ.

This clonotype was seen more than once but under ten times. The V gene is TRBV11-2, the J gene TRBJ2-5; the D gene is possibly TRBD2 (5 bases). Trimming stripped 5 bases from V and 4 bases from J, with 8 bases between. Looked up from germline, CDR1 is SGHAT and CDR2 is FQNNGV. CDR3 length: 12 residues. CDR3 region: CASSNEGETQYF. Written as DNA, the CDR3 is TGTGCCAGCAGCAACGAGGGAGAGACCCAGTACTTC.

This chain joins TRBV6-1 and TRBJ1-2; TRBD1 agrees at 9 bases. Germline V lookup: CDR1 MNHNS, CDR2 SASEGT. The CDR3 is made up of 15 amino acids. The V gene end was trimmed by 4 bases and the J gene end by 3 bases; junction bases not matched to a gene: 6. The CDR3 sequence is CASSGWDRDHYGYTF. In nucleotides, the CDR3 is TGTGCCAGCAGTGGGTGGGACAGGGACCACTATGGCTACACCTTC.

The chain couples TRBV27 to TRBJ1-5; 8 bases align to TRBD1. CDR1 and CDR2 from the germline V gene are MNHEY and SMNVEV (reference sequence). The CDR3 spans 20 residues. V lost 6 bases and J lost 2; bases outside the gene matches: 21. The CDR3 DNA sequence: TGTGCCAGCAGCCGCCGGAAGGAAGGACAGGGTCTTAGCGGCAATCAGCCCCAGCATTTT. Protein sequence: CASSRRKEGQGLSGNQPQHF.

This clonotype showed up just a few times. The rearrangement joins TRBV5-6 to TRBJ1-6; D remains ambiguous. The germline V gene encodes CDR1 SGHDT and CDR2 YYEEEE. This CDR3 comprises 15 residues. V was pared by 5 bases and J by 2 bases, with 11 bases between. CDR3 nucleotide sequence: TGTGCCAGCAGAGTTACAGCCGCCTATAATTCACCCCTCCACTTT. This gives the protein CASRVTAAYNSPLHF.

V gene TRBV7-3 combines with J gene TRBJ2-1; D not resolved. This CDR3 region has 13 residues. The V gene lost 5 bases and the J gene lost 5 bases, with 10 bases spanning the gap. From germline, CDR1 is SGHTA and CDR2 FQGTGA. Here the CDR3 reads CASSLTEDNEQFF. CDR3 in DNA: TGTGCCAGCAGCCTTACAGAGGACAATGAGCAGTTCTTC.

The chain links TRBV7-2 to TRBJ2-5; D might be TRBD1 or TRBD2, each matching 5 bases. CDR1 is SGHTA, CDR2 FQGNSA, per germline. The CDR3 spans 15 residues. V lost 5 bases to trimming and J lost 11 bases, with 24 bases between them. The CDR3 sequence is CASSPVLEVLGEQYF. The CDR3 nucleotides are TGTGCCAGCAGCCCCGTCCTGGAGGTTTTGGGGGAGCAGTACTTC.

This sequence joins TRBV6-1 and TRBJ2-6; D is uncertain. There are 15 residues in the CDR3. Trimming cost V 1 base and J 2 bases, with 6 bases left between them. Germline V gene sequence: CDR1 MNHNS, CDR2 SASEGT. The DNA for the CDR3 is TGTGCCAGCAGTGAAGGAAGGACTGGGGCCAACGTCCTGACTTTC. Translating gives CASSEGRTGANVLTF.

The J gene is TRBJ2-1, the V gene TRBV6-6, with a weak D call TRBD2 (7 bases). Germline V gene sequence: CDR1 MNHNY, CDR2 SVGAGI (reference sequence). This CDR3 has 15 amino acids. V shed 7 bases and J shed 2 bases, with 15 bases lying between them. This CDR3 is CASKSEGGAYNEQFF. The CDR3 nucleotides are TGTGCCAGCAAATCGGAGGGGGGGGCCTACAATGAGCAGTTCTTC.

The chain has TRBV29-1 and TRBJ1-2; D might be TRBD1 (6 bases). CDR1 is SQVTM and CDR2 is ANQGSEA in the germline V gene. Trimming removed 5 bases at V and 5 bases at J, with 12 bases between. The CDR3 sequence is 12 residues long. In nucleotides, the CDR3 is TGCAGCGTTCAGGGGAGCAATTATGGCTACACCTTC. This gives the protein CSVQGSNYGYTF.

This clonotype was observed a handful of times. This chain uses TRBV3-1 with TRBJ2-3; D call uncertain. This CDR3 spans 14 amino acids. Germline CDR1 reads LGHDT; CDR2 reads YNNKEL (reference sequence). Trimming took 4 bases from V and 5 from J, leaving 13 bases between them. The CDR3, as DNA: TGTGCCAGCAGCCCCTCACCGTCGGGAGATACGCAGTATTTT. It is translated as CASSPSPSGDTQYF.

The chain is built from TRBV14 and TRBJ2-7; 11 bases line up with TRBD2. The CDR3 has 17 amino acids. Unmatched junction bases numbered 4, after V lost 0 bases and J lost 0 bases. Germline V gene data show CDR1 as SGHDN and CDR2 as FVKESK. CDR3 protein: CASSQDHGTSGSYEQYF. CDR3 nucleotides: TGTGCCAGCAGCCAAGATCATGGGACTAGCGGCTCCTACGAGCAGTACTTC.

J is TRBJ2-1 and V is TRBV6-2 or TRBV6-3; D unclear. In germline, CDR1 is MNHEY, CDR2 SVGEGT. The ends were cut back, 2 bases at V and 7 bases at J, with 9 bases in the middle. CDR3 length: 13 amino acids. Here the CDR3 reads CASSYVDPNEQFF. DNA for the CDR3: TGTGCCAGCAGTTACGTCGATCCGAATGAGCAGTTCTTC.

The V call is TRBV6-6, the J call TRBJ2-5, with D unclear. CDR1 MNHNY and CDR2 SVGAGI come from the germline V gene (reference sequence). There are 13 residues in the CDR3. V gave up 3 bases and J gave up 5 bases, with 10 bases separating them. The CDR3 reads CASSYSSAETQYF. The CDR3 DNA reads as TGTGCCAGCAGTTATAGTTCAGCGGAGACCCAGTACTTC.